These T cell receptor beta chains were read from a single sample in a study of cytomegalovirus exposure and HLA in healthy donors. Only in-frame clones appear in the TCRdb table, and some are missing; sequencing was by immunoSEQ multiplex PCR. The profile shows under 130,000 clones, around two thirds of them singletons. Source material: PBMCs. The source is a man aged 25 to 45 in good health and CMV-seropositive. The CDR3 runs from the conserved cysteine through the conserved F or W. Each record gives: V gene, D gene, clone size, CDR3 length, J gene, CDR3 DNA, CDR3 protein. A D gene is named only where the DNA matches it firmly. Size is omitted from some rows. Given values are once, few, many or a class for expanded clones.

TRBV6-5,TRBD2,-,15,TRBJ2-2,TGTGCCAGCAGACTCGGGGGGGCCAACACCGGGGAGCTGTTTTTT,CASRLGGANTGELFF
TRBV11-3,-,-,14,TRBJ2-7,TGTGCCAGCAGCTTAGGACAGGCGACCTACGAGCAGTACTTC,CASSLGQATYEQYF
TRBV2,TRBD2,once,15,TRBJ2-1,TGTGCCAGCAGGCCCACTAGCGGGGGGGCCTATGAGCAGTTCTTC,CASRPTSGGAYEQFF
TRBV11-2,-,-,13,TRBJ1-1,TGTGCCAGCAGCTTAGAGGTGAGGACTGAAGCTTTCTTT,CASSLEVRTEAFF
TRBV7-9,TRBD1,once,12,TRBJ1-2,TGTGCCAGCAGCTTTGGACAGGGTGGCTACACCTTC,CASSFGQGGYTF
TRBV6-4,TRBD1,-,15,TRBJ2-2,TGTGCCAGCAGTCCGGGACAGCAGAACACCGGGGAGCTGTTTTTT,CASSPGQQNTGELFF
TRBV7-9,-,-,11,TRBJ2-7,TGTGCCAGCAACACGGGGGACAGTGTCATTTTC,CASNTGDSVIF
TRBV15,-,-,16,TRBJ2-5,TGTGCCACCAGCAGAGATAGCATCAGGGGAGCAGAGACCCAGTACTTC,CATSRDSIRGAETQYF
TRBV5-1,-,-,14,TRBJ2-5,TGCGCCAGCAGCCCTCAGGGGTTGGGGGAGACCCAGTACTTC,CASSPQGLGETQYF
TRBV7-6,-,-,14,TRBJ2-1,TGTGCCAGCAGCCCTATTACTAGCTTCAATGAGCAGTTCTTC,CASSPITSFNEQFF
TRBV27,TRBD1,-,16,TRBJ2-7,TGTGCCAGCACCGACTTCTCCGGGACAGGGGCCTACGAGCAGTACTTC,CASTDFSGTGAYEQYF
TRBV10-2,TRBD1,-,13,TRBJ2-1,TGTGCCATTAGGACAGGTACCGACAATGAGCAGTTCTTC,CAIRTGTDNEQFF
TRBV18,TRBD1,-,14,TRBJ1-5,TGTGCCAGCTCACCGGGACAGCTTAATCAGCCCCAGCATTTT,CASSPGQLNQPQHF
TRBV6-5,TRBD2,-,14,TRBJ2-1,TGTGCCAGCAGCCGCGACGCGGGGGGGAATGAGCAGTTCTTC,CASSRDAGGNEQFF
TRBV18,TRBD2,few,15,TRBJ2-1,TGTGCCAGCTCAAAGGGACTAGCGGGCTACAATGAGCAGTTCTTC,CASSKGLAGYNEQFF
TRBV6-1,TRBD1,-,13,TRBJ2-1,TGTGCCAGCCGGGACAGGGGGCTGTATGAGCAGTTCTTC,CASRDRGLYEQFF
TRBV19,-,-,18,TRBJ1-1,TGTGCCAGTAAGGAGCTCGGGGGGGATTCCGTCTTAGGCGCTGAAGCTTTCTTT,CASKELGGDSVLGAEAFF
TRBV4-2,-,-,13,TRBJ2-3,TGTGCCAGCAGCCTAGAGGTCGGGGATACGCAGTATTTT,CASSLEVGDTQYF
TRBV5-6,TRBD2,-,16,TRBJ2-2,TGTGCCAGCAGCTTGGAACTAGCGGGGGGGACCGGGGAGCTGTTTTTT,CASSLELAGGTGELFF
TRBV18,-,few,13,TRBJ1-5,TGTGCCAGCTCACCACATCCGGATCAGCCCCAGCATTTT,CASSPHPDQPQHF
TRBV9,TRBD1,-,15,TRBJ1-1,TGTGCCAGCAGCGTAGTGGGGACAGGGGGTACTGAAGCTTTCTTT,CASSVVGTGGTEAFF
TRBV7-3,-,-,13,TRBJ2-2,TGTGCCAGCAGCTTTTACAGGGACGGGGAGCTGTTTTTT,CASSFYRDGELFF
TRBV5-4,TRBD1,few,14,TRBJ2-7,TGTGCCAGCAGCTCTCAACAGGGGAAGGACGAGCAGTACTTC,CASSSQQGKDEQYF
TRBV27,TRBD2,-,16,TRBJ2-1,TGTGCCAGCAGTCCTAGCGGGGGGGCCCTTTACAATGAGCAGTTCTTC,CASSPSGGALYNEQFF
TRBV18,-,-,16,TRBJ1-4,TGTGCCAGCTCACCATCGATTCAGGGGTGGGGCGAAAAACTGTTTTTT,CASSPSIQGWGEKLFF
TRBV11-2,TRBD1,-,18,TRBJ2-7,TGTGCCAGCACTCTGCCGGGACAGGGGGGTGAGGGCAGCGACGAGCAGTACTTC,CASTLPGQGGEGSDEQYF
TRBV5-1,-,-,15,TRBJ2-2,TGCGCCAGCAGCAGTCTCCCCAGGGTTACCGGGGAGCTGTTTTTT,CASSSLPRVTGELFF
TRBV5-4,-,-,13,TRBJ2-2,TGTGCCAGTCACGGTCAGGTCACCGGGGAGCTGTTTTTT,CASHGQVTGELFF
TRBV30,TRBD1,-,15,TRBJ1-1,TGTGCCTGGAGTATTCAATGGACAGGGAACACTGAAGCTTTCTTT,CAWSIQWTGNTEAFF
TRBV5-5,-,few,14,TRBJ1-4,TGTGCCAGCAGCTTGTGGGGGCAGGGCCAAAAACTGTTTTTT,CASSLWGQGQKLFF
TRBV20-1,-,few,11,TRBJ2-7,TGCAGTGCTATGGACTCTTACGAGCAGTACTTC,CSAMDSYEQYF
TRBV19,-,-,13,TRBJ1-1,TGTGCCAGTAGTCAGGGGTTAGGCACTGAAGCTTTCTTT,CASSQGLGTEAFF
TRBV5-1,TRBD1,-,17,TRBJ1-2,TGCGCCAGCAGCTTCCGGGACAGGGGACCTGACAGCAATGGCTACACCTTC,CASSFRDRGPDSNGYTF
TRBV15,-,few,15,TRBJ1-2,TGTGCCACCAGCAGAGATCTCGGGCAGGGATATGGCTACACCTTC,CATSRDLGQGYGYTF
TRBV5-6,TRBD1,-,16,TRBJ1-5,TGTGCCAGCAGCCGTGGGACAGTCACGAGCAATCAGCCCCAGCATTTT,CASSRGTVTSNQPQHF
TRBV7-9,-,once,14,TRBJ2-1,TGTGCCAGCAGCTTGGGTGGGCTAAACAATGAGCAGTTCTTC,CASSLGGLNNEQFF
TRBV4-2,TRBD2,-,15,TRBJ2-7,TGTGCCAGCAGCCAGGGGGCGGGGGGCCCCCTGGAGCAGTACTTC,CASSQGAGGPLEQYF
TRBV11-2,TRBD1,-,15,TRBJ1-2,TGTGCCAGCAGCTTAGATTGGGGCAGGGGGCTCGGCTACACCTTC,CASSLDWGRGLGYTF
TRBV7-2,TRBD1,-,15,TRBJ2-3,TGTGCCAGCAGCCTAGGACAGGGTAGCACAGATACGCAGTATTTT,CASSLGQGSTDTQYF
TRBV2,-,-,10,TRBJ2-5,TGTGCCAGCGCGGGGGAGACCCAGTACTTC,CASAGETQYF
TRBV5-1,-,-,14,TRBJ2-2,TGCGCCAGCGGCTTGGGACAGAACACCGGGGAGCTGTTTTTT,CASGLGQNTGELFF
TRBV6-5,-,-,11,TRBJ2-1,TGTGCCAGCGGCCACGGGGGTGAGCAGTTCTTC,CASGHGGEQFF
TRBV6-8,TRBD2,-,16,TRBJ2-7,TGTGCCAGCAGTACGGGACTAGCGGGGCCCAGGGATGAGCAGTACTTC,CASSTGLAGPRDEQYF
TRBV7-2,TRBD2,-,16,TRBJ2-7,TGTGCCAGCAGCTTGCGGACTAGCGGGGGGGCCGTCGAGCAGTACTTC,CASSLRTSGGAVEQYF
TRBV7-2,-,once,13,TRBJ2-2,TGTGCCAGCAGCCCGAGGTACACCGGGGAGCTGTTTTTT,CASSPRYTGELFF
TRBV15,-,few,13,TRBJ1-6,TGTGCCACCAGCAGAGACGGAGATTCACCCCTCCACTTT,CATSRDGDSPLHF
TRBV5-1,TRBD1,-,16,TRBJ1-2,TGCGCCAGCAGCTTGATGATCGGAACAGGGGGATATGGCTACACCTTC,CASSLMIGTGGYGYTF
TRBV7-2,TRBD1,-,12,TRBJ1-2,TGTGCCAGCAGCCAACACAGGGGCGGCTACACCTTC,CASSQHRGGYTF
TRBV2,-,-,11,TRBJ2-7,TGTGACAGGAATGACACCTACGAGCAGTACTTC,CDRNDTYEQYF
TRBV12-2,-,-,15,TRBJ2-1,TGTGCAAGTCGCTTAGCCTCACCGGGGAACAATGAGCAGTTCTTC,CASRLASPGNNEQFF
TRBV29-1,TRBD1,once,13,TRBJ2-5,TGCAGCGTTACCGGGACAGGCGTAAAGACCCAGTACTTC,CSVTGTGVKTQYF
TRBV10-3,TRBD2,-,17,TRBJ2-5,TGTGCCATCGGCGATCGGCCGAGCGGGGGGATGCAAGAGACCCAGTACTTC,CAIGDRPSGGMQETQYF
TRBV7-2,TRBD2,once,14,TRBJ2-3,TGTGCCAGCAGCTTGCGGGGGGGCCTGGATACGCAGTATTTT,CASSLRGGLDTQYF
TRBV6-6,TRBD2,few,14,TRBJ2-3,TGTGCCAGCAGTTACTCGAGCGGGGGAGATACGCAGTATTTT,CASSYSSGGDTQYF
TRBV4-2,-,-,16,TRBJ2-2,TGTGCCAGCAGCCGAGAAGTCCCGGCGGGCCCCGGGGAGCTGTTTTTT,CASSREVPAGPGELFF
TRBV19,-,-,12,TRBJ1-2,TGTGCCAGCTTGGCAGGGAACTATGGCTACACCTTC,CASLAGNYGYTF
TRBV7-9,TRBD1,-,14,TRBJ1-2,TGTGCCAGCAACAACCCAGGGGGCGTCTATGGCTACACCTTC,CASNNPGGVYGYTF